The 4 T cell receptor beta chains listed next were all sequenced from one sample in a study of Graves' ophthalmopathy and Graves' hyperthyroidism. RNA served as the template for amplifying TCR beta CDR3 regions. Second-round multiplex PCR came after a first-round RT-PCR that employed HTBI primers. Via MiXCR, TCRdb re-called the multiplex PCR reads, giving one row per CDR3 protein. The sample has about 590,000 distinct CDR3 sequences, about 35% seen once; the top ten hold 4% to 5%. Sequencing was carried out using peripheral blood or thyroid tissue (not recorded which). These receptors were obtained from an adult man with Graves' hyperthyroidism.

This rearrangement joins TRBV19 to TRBJ2-3; D gene unclear. Per germline, CDR1 LNHDA and CDR2 SQIVND (reference sequence). The CDR3 spans 13 residues. V lost 11 bases and J 3 bases, leaving 15 bases between the germline ends. The CDR3 reads CAVGILGTDTQYF. The CDR3 nucleotides read TGTGCCGTAGGGATCTTGGGTACAGATACGCAGTATTTT.

This clonotype was seen ten or more times. The chain recombines TRBV7-8 with TRBJ1-4, with 7 bases matching TRBD1. Germline CDR1 SGHVS, CDR2 FQNEAQ. The CDR3 is made up of 16 amino acids. V was clipped by 0 bases and J by 8 bases; unmatched bases: 9. The CDR3 nucleotides read TGTGCCAGCAGCTTAGCGTCAGGGGGAATGAGGGAAAAACTGTTTTTT. Amino acid sequence: CASSLASGGMREKLFF.

In this sample, this clonotype turned up many times. The chain combines TRBV29-1 with TRBJ2-7; D remains ambiguous. Germline V gene lookup returns CDR1 SQVTM and CDR2 ANQGSEA. There are 12 residues in the CDR3. Trimming removed 4 bases at V and 3 bases at J, with 10 bases between. Here the CDR3 reads CSVVKGVYEQYF. The CDR3, as DNA: TGCAGCGTTGTTAAGGGCGTCTACGAGCAGTACTTC.

This clonotype was counted between two and nine times. The chain combines TRBV14 with TRBJ2-5, with TRBD2 matching 12 bases. Germline V CDR1 and CDR2: SGHDN, FVKESK. Trimming cost V 6 bases and J 5 bases; bases outside gene matches: 7. This CDR3 comprises 15 residues. In DNA, the CDR3 is TGTGCCAGCAGTCGACTAGCGGGAGATGGGGAGACCCAGTACTTC. Its protein is CASSRLAGDGETQYF.